The next 18 T cell receptor beta chains were all read from a single sample in a study of T cell responses to AZD1222 COVID-19 vaccine. The data were produced by immunoSEQ multiplex PCR, yet TCRdb's version contains in-frame clones alone and is incomplete. Among more than 85,000 clones listed, about 91% were seen once. The specimen was peripheral blood, collected on day 0 of AZD1222 vaccination. The receptors were sampled from an adult in good health.

The gene calls are TRBV2 and TRBJ2-2; TRBD1 aligns across 7 bases. This CDR3 has 15 amino acids. CDR1 SNHLY and CDR2 FYNNEI come from the germline V gene. Trimming removed 6 bases from V and 7 bases from J; junction bases left unmatched: 11. CDR3 nucleotides: TGTGCCAGCAGGAGGGAAGGGGGCGCAGACGGGGAGCTGTTTTTT. This encodes CASRREGGADGELFF.

The chain links TRBV11-3 to TRBJ2-2, with D possibly being TRBD1 (6 bases). Germline CDR1 SGHNT, CDR2 YENEEA. V was clipped by 5 bases and J by 1 base, with 14 bases between them. This CDR3 is built from 16 residues. Written as DNA, the CDR3 is TGTGCCAGCAGCCCACCGCTAGGGGGGAACACCGGGGAGCTGTTTTTT. This translates into CASSPPLGGNTGELFF.

The V gene is TRBV4-1, the J gene TRBJ1-2, with no clear D. The CDR3 covers 14 residues. Trimming took 1 base from V and 1 from J, leaving 7 bases between them. Per the germline V gene, CDR1 is MGHRA and CDR2 is YSYEKL. The CDR3 DNA reads as TGCGCCAGCAGCCAAGGTCAGGTTAACTATGGCTACACCTTC. This encodes CASSQGQVNYGYTF.

The chain joins TRBV5-5 to TRBJ2-3, with D unclear. V gave up 7 bases and J gave up 5 bases, with 17 bases separating them. Germline CDR1 is SGHKS and CDR2 is YYEKEE (reference sequence). The CDR3 loop spans 14 amino acids. The CDR3 DNA reads TGTGCCAGCTTCCCCTCGGCTGCGCAAGATACGCAGTATTTT. Residues: CASFPSAAQDTQYF.

The rearrangement uses TRBV27 and TRBJ1-6; weak D call: TRBD1 (5 bases). V lost 3 bases to trimming and J lost 3 bases, with 9 bases between them. The CDR3 contains 15 residues. The germline V gene has CDR1 MNHEY and CDR2 SMNVEV (reference sequence). The DNA of the CDR3 is TGTGCCAGCAGTTTGCTTGACAGCTATAATTCACCCCTCCACTTT. Its translation: CASSLLDSYNSPLHF.

V and J are TRBV7-6 and TRBJ2-2; no definite D call. V lost 5 bases and J 5 bases, leaving 3 bases between the germline ends. Per the germline V gene, CDR1 is SGHVS and CDR2 is FNYEAQ. The CDR3 is 11 amino acids. CDR3 in amino acids: CASSVTGELFF. For the CDR3, the DNA is TGTGCCAGCAGCGTTACCGGGGAGCTGTTTTTT. The full variable domain, completed using reference TRBV7-6 and TRBJ2-2, is GAGVSQSPRYKVTKRGQDVALRCDPISGHVSLYWYRQALGQGPEFLTYFNYEAQQDKSGLPNDRFSAERPEGSISTLTIQRTEQRDSAMYRCASSVTGELFFGEGSRLTVL.

The table lists this clone with a count of one. This chain joins TRBV4-3 and TRBJ1-1, with a possible D match to TRBD1 (5 bases). V lost 0 bases to trimming and J lost 5 bases, with 16 bases between them. The CDR3 covers 16 residues. Germline V gene sequence: CDR1 LGHNA, CDR2 YSLEER. CDR3 DNA sequence: TGCGCCAGCAGCCAAGATTTGGTATCCCGGGGGACTGAAGCTTTCTTT. It codes for CASSQDLVSRGTEAFF.

The rearrangement uses TRBV29-1 and TRBJ2-7, with 7 nucleotides matching TRBD2. The CDR3 runs to 15 residues. Trimming at V came to 3 bases and at J to 2 bases, leaving 10 bases not matched to a gene. CDR1 is SQVTM and CDR2 is ANQGSEA in the germline V gene. The CDR3 nucleotides read TGCAGCGTTGAGCGAAGACTAGCCCGACCCTACGAGCAGTACTTC. Its translation is CSVERRLARPYEQYF.

The chain joins TRBV6-6 to TRBJ2-7; 8 bases fit TRBD1. J was trimmed by 1 base and V by 7 bases; bases with no gene match: 6. This CDR3 contains 14 residues. CDR1 and CDR2 (germline): MNHNY, SVGAGI (reference sequence). The CDR3 sequence is CASKTDRASYEQYF. The CDR3 DNA is TGTGCCAGCAAGACGGACAGGGCTTCCTACGAGCAGTACTTC.

V usage is TRBV5-4 and J usage is TRBJ2-5; 9 bases are shared with TRBD2. The CDR3 extends over 14 amino acids. The germline V gene encodes CDR1 SGHNT and CDR2 YYREEE (reference sequence). Trimming removed 7 bases from V and 1 base from J; junction bases left unmatched: 5. As DNA, the CDR3 is TGTGCCAGCGGACTAGCGCAGGGCCAAGAGACCCAGTACTTC. This translates into CASGLAQGQETQYF.

V usage is TRBV7-9 and J usage is TRBJ1-3; D gene unclear. Germline CDR1 SEHNR, CDR2 FQNEAQ (reference sequence). The CDR3 loop spans 15 amino acids. V was trimmed by 7 bases and J by 0 bases, leaving 13 bases between them. CDR3 in amino acids: CASTPKGSSGNTIYF. The CDR3 bases are TGTGCCAGCACCCCTAAGGGTTCCTCTGGAAACACCATATATTTT. The full variable domain, in which reference TRBV7-9 and TRBJ1-3 provide the parts outside the CDR3, is DTGVSQNPRHKITKRGQNVTFRCDPISEHNRLYWYRQTLGQGPEFLTYFQNEAQLEKSRLLSDRFSAERPKGSFSTLEIQRTEQGDSAMYLCASTPKGSSGNTIYFGEGSWLTVV.

The rearrangement uses TRBV27 and TRBJ1-4; D is unresolved. Trimming removed 2 bases at V and 7 bases at J, with 11 bases between. Per germline, CDR1 MNHEY and CDR2 SMNVEV (reference sequence). The CDR3 has 14 residues. Here the CDR3 reads CASSLRTLSEKLFF. The CDR3 DNA is TGTGCCAGCAGTTTACGGACCCTTAGTGAAAAACTGTTTTTT.

The chain employs TRBV18 and TRBJ2-1; 7 nucleotides agree with TRBD2. Germline CDR1 and CDR2: KGHSH and LQKENI. This CDR3 region has 15 residues. V gave up 2 bases and J gave up 6 bases; unmatched junction bases: 7. The CDR3 sequence: CASSPGRLATNEQFF. In DNA form, the CDR3 reads TGTGCCAGCTCACCAGGACGACTAGCAACCAATGAGCAGTTCTTC.

V usage is TRBV19 and J usage is TRBJ2-6; 7 positions match TRBD2. V gave up 11 bases and J gave up 0 bases; unmatched junction bases: 10. In germline, CDR1 is LNHDA, CDR2 SQIVND (reference sequence). This CDR3 region has 16 residues. The CDR3 region is CAVASGSSSGANVLTF. CDR3 in DNA: TGTGCCGTTGCTAGCGGTTCCTCCTCTGGGGCCAACGTCCTGACTTTC.

The rearrangement uses TRBV18 and TRBJ2-7; TRBD1 aligns across 8 bases. The CDR3 is 15 amino acids. Per the germline V gene, CDR1 is KGHSH and CDR2 is LQKENI. Losses at the gene ends were 1 base for V and 5 bases for J; bases not matched to a gene: 7. Written as DNA, the CDR3 is TGTGCCAGCTCACCACGGACAGGGAGGCTCAACGAGCAGTACTTC. This gives the protein CASSPRTGRLNEQYF. Complete variable domain (other parts from reference TRBV18 and TRBJ2-7): NAGVMQNPRHLVRRRGQEARLRCSPMKGHSHVYWYRQLPEEGLKFMVYLQKENIIDESGMPKERFSAEFPKEGPSILRIQQVVRGDSAAYFCASSPRTGRLNEQYFGPGTRLTVT.

CDR3 nucleotides: TGTGCCAGCAGTGTGATACTGAACACTGAAGCTTTCTTT. It yields the protein CASSVILNTEAFF. The chain couples TRBV2 to TRBJ1-1; D is undetermined. This CDR3 comprises 13 residues. Trimming left V 4 bases short and J 0 bases short, with 6 bases between. The germline V gene has CDR1 SNHLY and CDR2 FYNNEI.

In this sample, this clone turned up once. The chain joins TRBV27 to TRBJ2-7; no reliable D call. Germline CDR1 reads MNHEY; CDR2 reads SMNVEV (reference sequence). The V end lost 3 bases, the J end lost 7 bases, and 16 bases lay between the germline ends. The length of the CDR3 is 14 residues. The CDR3 region is CASSFSYSHLEQYF. CDR3 in DNA: TGTGCCAGCAGTTTTTCTTACAGCCACCTGGAGCAGTACTTC.

The gene calls are TRBV5-1 and TRBJ2-7, with D possibly matching TRBD1 (6 bases). Per the germline V gene, CDR1 is SGHRS and CDR2 is YFSETQ. V was clipped by 0 bases and J by 6 bases, with 19 bases between them. The CDR3 loop spans 16 amino acids. The CDR3 DNA follows: TGCGCCAGCAGCTTGGCCGGTCCGGGACAAGACACCGAGCAGTACTTC. Translating it yields CASSLAGPGQDTEQYF.